The clone carrying this T cell receptor beta chain was found many times. Its specificity is unknown. These data originate in a study of identical twins. Germline CDR1 reads SGHRS; CDR2 reads YFSETQ. Germline trimming cut 6 bases from V and 2 bases from J; bases unmatched to any gene: 6. This CDR3 has 15 residues. A universal primer site was created by template switching, with the cDNA bearing unique molecular identifiers. Via MiXCR, TCRdb re-called the 5' RACE reads, giving one row per CDR3 protein. This table has 280,000 or so distinct CDR3 sequences, about 8.1% appearing once. Overall study findings and caveats: Twin pairs had excess sharing that was weaker in beta out-of-frame sequences. The models systematically underestimated how much out-of-frame TCR alpha was shared in monozygotic twins.

Another study also made use of these data, one on yellow fever vaccine responses in identical twins.

The receptor was derived from a woman between 18 and 30 years old in good health. Sequenced input: memory (CD45RO+) T cells sorted from blood. The V gene is TRBV5-1, the J gene TRBJ2-2, with 8 nucleotides matching TRBD2. The CDR3 DNA reads as TGCGCCAGCACACAGCGGGAGATTAACACCGGGGAGCTGTTTTTT. Translated: CASTQREINTGELFF. Based on the CDR3 plus reference TRBV5-1 and TRBJ2-2, the full variable domain is KAGVTQTPRYLIKTRGQQVTLSCSPISGHRSVSWYQQTPGQGLQFLFEYFSETQRNKGNFPGRFSGRQFSNSRSEMNVSTLELGDSALYLCASTQREINTGELFFGEGSRLTVL.